These 10 T cell receptor beta chains were all obtained from the same sample, sequenced in a study of T cells after somatic rescue of genetic block. The assay was immunoSEQ multiplex PCR, and TCRdb's table has in-frame clones only and misses some. This table holds 110,000 or so clones, about 89% found once. Sequencing used peripheral blood mononuclear cells (PBMCs). Source of these receptors: a woman younger than 35.

This clone was observed once. The chain recombines TRBV11-3 with TRBJ1-1; maybe TRBD1 (5 bases). The ends were cut back, 5 bases at V and 5 bases at J, with 18 bases in the middle. The CDR3 loop spans 15 amino acids. Germline V gene data show CDR1 as SGHNT and CDR2 as YENEEA. CDR3 sequence reads: CASSPPFGGGTEAFF. As DNA, the CDR3 is TGTGCCAGCAGCCCCCCTTTTGGGGGAGGGACTGAAGCTTTCTTT.

V and J are TRBV7-2 and TRBJ2-5; TRBD1 agrees at 9 bases. The CDR3 is 15 amino acids. The J segment lost 5 bases and the V segment lost 4 bases, leaving 8 bases of the junction unmatched. Germline V CDR1 and CDR2: SGHTA, FQGNSA. DNA of the CDR3: TGTGCCAGCAGCTCCCTCACAGGGGGCAGGGAGACCCAGTACTTC. This translates into CASSSLTGGRETQYF.

The chain links TRBV29-1 to TRBJ1-2; D not certain. The germline V and J ends were trimmed by 6 bases and 6 bases, with 8 bases remaining between them. CDR1 SQVTM and CDR2 ANQGSEA come from the germline V gene. The CDR3 length is 10 residues. For the CDR3, the DNA is TGCAGCGTCCTCGCAGATGGCTACACCTTC. It translates to CSVLADGYTF.

The V gene is TRBV7-6, the J gene TRBJ1-3, with D possibly being TRBD1 (5 bases). V lost 5 bases and J 2 bases, leaving 16 bases between the germline ends. The CDR3 sequence is 16 residues long. Germline-derived CDR1 and CDR2 are SGHVS and FNYEAQ. This chain's CDR3 is CASSRGTPGPGNTIYF. DNA of the CDR3: TGTGCCAGCAGCCGAGGGACTCCGGGGCCTGGAAACACCATATATTTT. The full variable domain, in which reference TRBV7-6 and TRBJ1-3 provide the parts outside the CDR3, is GAGVSQSPRYKVTKRGQDVALRCDPISGHVSLYWYRQALGQGPEFLTYFNYEAQQDKSGLPNDRFSAERPEGSISTLTIQRTEQRDSAMYRCASSRGTPGPGNTIYFGEGSWLTVV.

This clone has a handful of counts. The rearrangement joins TRBV6-6 to TRBJ1-3; no reliable D call. Trimming left V 6 bases short and J 4 bases short, with 7 bases between. This CDR3 has 12 amino acids. Germline lookup yields CDR1 MNHNY and CDR2 SVGAGI (reference sequence). CDR3 nucleotide sequence: TGTGCCAGCAGGGCAGTGGGAAACACCATATATTTT. It specifies CASRAVGNTIYF.

This chain links TRBV10-3 with TRBJ1-1, with D possibly matching TRBD1 (6 bases). This CDR3 spans 15 amino acids. Trimming shortened V by 0 bases and J by 9 bases, and 17 bases separated the two germline ends. The germline CDR1 and CDR2 sequences are ENHRY and SYGVKD. Written as DNA, the CDR3 is TGTGCCATCAGTGAGTCGTATAGGGGGGGAACCCAAGCTTTCTTT. This gives the protein CAISESYRGGTQAFF.

This chain connects TRBV7-3 to TRBJ1-1; D ambiguous. This CDR3 contains 14 residues. Germline V gives CDR1 SGHTA, CDR2 FQGTGA. V was clipped by 4 bases and J by 8 bases, with 17 bases between them. The CDR3 DNA follows: TGTGCCAGCAGCTCCAGCCCCAGCCCAAGGGAAGCTTTCTTT. As protein: CASSSSPSPREAFF.

This chain uses TRBV14 with TRBJ1-2; D gene uncertain. This CDR3 has 15 amino acids. V was clipped by 0 bases and J by 3 bases, with 11 bases between them. CDR1 SGHDN and CDR2 FVKESK come from the germline V gene. This CDR3 is CASSQDQAGDYGYTF. In nucleotides, the CDR3 is TGTGCCAGCAGCCAAGATCAGGCCGGGGACTATGGCTACACCTTC.

The chain uses TRBV27 and TRBJ1-5; TRBD1 is a possible D gene (5 bases). Germline-derived CDR1 and CDR2 are MNHEY and SMNVEV (reference sequence). This CDR3 comprises 13 residues. Trimming removed 4 bases at V and 3 bases at J, with 7 bases between. The CDR3 DNA sequence: TGTGCCAGCAGTTGGGACTCCAATCAGCCCCAGCATTTT. The encoded protein is CASSWDSNQPQHF.

The J gene is TRBJ1-6, the V gene TRBV30, with D possibly matching TRBD1 (6 bases). The CDR3 has 15 residues. V was cut by 2 bases and J by 7 bases, with 15 bases left in between. Germline V gene sequence: CDR1 GTSNPN, CDR2 SVGIG (reference sequence). The DNA of the CDR3 is TGTGCCTGGAGTTTAAGGGGGATCATCAATTCACCCCTCCACTTT. Its translation: CAWSLRGIINSPLHF.